Listed below are T cell receptor beta chains from one sample, sequenced in a study of T-cell memory formation after mild COVID-19. MiXCR, applied by TCRdb to the 5' RACE reads, yields one record per CDR3 protein. The data contain over 500,000 distinct CDR3 sequences, 15% to 20% of them singletons. The sample taken for sequencing was PBMCs or a T cell subset sorted from them (not recorded which). These TCRs come from an adult woman who had mild COVID-19 (a few samples of this study predate the infection). Cell type and time point are not known. The CDR3 runs from the conserved cysteine through the conserved F or W. Fields, in order: D gene, V gene, clone size, J gene, CDR3 protein, CDR3 DNA. A D gene is named only where the DNA matches it firmly. For some rows the clone size is stated as once, few or many, or as a class when expanded; others skip it.

>NA|TRBV5-6|NA|TRBJ2-3
CASSFGIAARTDTQYF
TGTGCCAGCAGCTTCGGGATAGCGGCCCGCACAGATACGCAGTATTTT
>NA|TRBV24-1|few|TRBJ2-2
CATSPGNTGELFF
TGTGCCACCAGTCCTGGGAACACCGGGGAGCTGTTTTTT
>TRBD1|TRBV30|few|TRBJ1-1
CAWRADEGASTEAFF
TGTGCCTGGAGGGCGGACGAGGGGGCGAGCACTGAAGCTTTCTTT
>TRBD1|TRBV7-2|many|TRBJ2-1
CASGTEISSGEQFF
TGTGCCAGCGGGACAGAAATAAGCAGCGGTGAGCAGTTCTTC
>NA|TRBV3-1|few|TRBJ1-1
CASSLLLGTNTEAFF
TGTGCCAGCAGCCTCCTATTAGGGACCAACACTGAAGCTTTCTTT
>TRBD1|TRBV29-1|few|TRBJ1-2
CSAAGTENYGYTF
TGCAGCGCCGCCGGGACAGAGAACTATGGCTACACCTTC
>NA|TRBV4-1|NA|TRBJ1-1
CASSQDKREAFF
TGCGCCAGCAGCCAAGATAAAAGGGAAGCTTTCTTT
>NA|TRBV5-6|few|TRBJ2-7
CASSFPDRDAGEYF
TGTGCCAGCAGCTTTCCGGACCGGGACGCCGGGGAGTACTTC
>NA|TRBV9|few|TRBJ2-7
CASSVSGTDEQYF
TGTGCCAGCAGCGTCTCCGGGACGGACGAGCAGTACTTC
>NA|TRBV18|many|TRBJ2-7
CASSPRETSYEQYF
TGTGCCAGCTCACCCCGGGAAACCTCCTACGAGCAGTACTTC
>TRBD2|TRBV6-2/TRBV6-3|NA|TRBJ2-7
CASRSRSSGRTYEQYF
TGTGCCAGCAGGTCCCGATCTAGCGGGAGGACCTACGAGCAGTACTTC
>NA|TRBV7-9|NA|TRBJ2-5
CASSLRGTAQETQYF
TGTGCCAGCAGCCTCCGAGGGACGGCCCAAGAGACCCAGTACTTC
>TRBD2|TRBV9|few|TRBJ2-1
CASSVAASGYNEQFF
TGTGCCAGCAGCGTAGCAGCTAGCGGATACAATGAGCAGTTCTTC
>NA|TRBV12-3/TRBV12-4|few|TRBJ2-3
CASSFWRAKDTQYF
TGTGCCAGCAGTTTTTGGAGGGCCAAAGATACGCAGTATTTT
>NA|TRBV7-6|few|TRBJ1-1
CASSPRGPGSGAEAFF
TGTGCCAGCAGCCCCCGAGGTCCAGGGTCCGGCGCTGAAGCTTTCTTT
>NA|TRBV7-9|NA|TRBJ2-7
CASSLAYGRVWAEQYF
TGTGCCAGCAGCTTAGCATATGGACGGGTCTGGGCCGAGCAGTACTTC
>NA|TRBV29-1|NA|TRBJ2-3
CSVEDLYFTDTQYF
TGCAGCGTTGAAGATCTCTACTTCACAGATACGCAGTATTTT
>NA|TRBV20-1|NA|TRBJ1-2
CSPDGDIPYGYTF
TGCAGCCCCGACGGGGACATACCGTATGGCTACACCTTC
>NA|TRBV7-9|few|TRBJ2-2
CASSHRGVMRDTGELFF
TGTGCCAGCAGCCACCGAGGAGTTATGAGGGACACCGGGGAGCTGTTTTTT
>NA|TRBV19|few|TRBJ2-7
CATQIGGGEQYF
TGTGCCACTCAGATCGGGGGAGGTGAGCAGTACTTC
>NA|TRBV29-1|NA|TRBJ1-1
CSVGAMNTEAFF
TGCAGCGTTGGAGCTATGAACACTGAAGCTTTCTTT
>TRBD1|TRBV5-1|many|TRBJ2-1
CASSLGGQTYNEQFF
TGCGCCAGCAGCTTGGGGGGACAGACCTACAATGAGCAGTTCTTC
>NA|TRBV12-3/TRBV12-4|few|TRBJ2-5
CASSDDRMGETQYF
TGTGCCAGCAGTGACGACAGGATGGGGGAGACCCAGTACTTC
>NA|TRBV19|NA|TRBJ1-1
CASSKGEWTEAFF
TGTGCCAGTAGTAAAGGGGAATGGACTGAAGCTTTCTTT
>NA|TRBV20-1|many|TRBJ2-1
CSAREGGTPFRFF
TGCAGTGCTAGAGAAGGGGGGACTCCTTTTCGGTTCTTC
>NA|TRBV9|NA|TRBJ1-5
CAGLCGGGNQPQHF
TGTGCCGGCTTGTGCGGGGGTGGCAATCAGCCCCAGCATTTT
>NA|TRBV2|NA|TRBJ1-2
CASSEGVRGVYTF
TGTGCCAGCAGTGAAGGCGTGCGCGGGGTTTACACCTTC
>TRBD2|TRBV2|NA|TRBJ2-7
CASSDNLLAGGSEQYF
TGTGCCAGCAGTGATAACCTGCTAGCGGGAGGATCCGAGCAGTACTTC
>NA|TRBV7-9|NA|TRBJ1-5
CASSSARGPNQPQHF
TGTGCCAGCAGCTCAGCCCGGGGACCCAATCAGCCCCAGCATTTT
>NA|TRBV10-3|NA|TRBJ2-5
CAIQSSPQETQYF
TGTGCCATCCAGAGTTCCCCCCAAGAGACCCAGTACTTC
>NA|TRBV29-1|NA|TRBJ2-7
CSVVGRDKTTYEQYF
TGCAGCGTTGTCGGTCGGGACAAGACAACCTACGAGCAGTACTTC
>TRBD1|TRBV7-9|few|TRBJ2-1
CASSFVDRDYNEQFF
TGTGCCAGCAGCTTTGTGGACAGGGATTACAATGAGCAGTTCTTC
>NA|TRBV29-1|few|TRBJ2-3
CSVEDRAGHSTDTQYF
TGCAGCGTTGAAGATCGTGCGGGGCATAGCACAGATACGCAGTATTTT
>TRBD1|TRBV20-1|NA|TRBJ1-2
CSAIDRDNYGYTF
TGCAGTGCTATCGACAGGGACAACTATGGCTACACCTTC
>NA|TRBV7-3|NA|TRBJ1-2
CASSLTGRLGDGYTF
TGTGCCAGCAGCTTAACGGGAAGGCTCGGGGATGGCTACACCTTC
>TRBD2|TRBV25-1|few|TRBJ2-7
CASSETSVLSYEQYF
TGTGCCAGCAGTGAGACTAGCGTACTCTCCTACGAGCAGTACTTC
>NA|TRBV7-3|few|TRBJ1-1
CASSLTPGVNTEAFF
TGTGCCAGCAGCTTAACTCCAGGGGTAAACACTGAAGCTTTCTTT
>NA|TRBV6-2/TRBV6-3|few|TRBJ1-1
CASSYESGYTEAFF
TGTGCCAGCAGTTACGAGTCAGGTTACACTGAAGCTTTCTTT